This T cell receptor beta chain derives from a study of early T cells in non-severe SARS-CoV-2 infection (dated by TCRdb to 2020 to 2022). At the level of the whole study: Bulk RNA from unsorted whole blood was used for TCR sequencing, so alpha and beta chains could not be paired.

What the work shows at the level of the full study, not this receptor alone: VDJdb matching was skewed toward anti-spike CD8 responses and likely underestimated virus-specific expansions, missing private and CD4 specificities.

The receptor library was made with 5' RACE. TCRdb records NextSeq 500 as the sequencer. Unique molecular identifiers were attached to individual cDNA molecules in the TCR library protocol so that sequencing error and PCR bias could be corrected. Both TCR alpha and beta chains were sequenced, and tight co-correlation was observed between alpha and beta sequence abundances in each sample. The original methods were these. Decombinator V4 was used to perform V gene, J gene and CDR3 annotation of TCR sequences. Expanded TCRs were defined as changing significantly between any two time points under a Poisson model with p below 0.0001. TCR abundances were normalised to the total number of TCRs sequenced per sample and expressed as counts per million. TRAV1-2 paired with TRAJ12, TRAJ20 or TRAJ33 defined MAIT TCRs, while TRAV10 paired with TRAJ18 defined iNKT TCRs. VDJdb, accessed 1 November 2021, was searched for CMV, EBV and SARS-CoV-2 annotated TCRs, excluding TCRs annotated for multiple antigens. The public reads were reprocessed in TCRdb via fastp at Q25 and MiXCR, keeping in-frame beta chains. CDR3 protein duplicates are merged, each entry listing the most common genes and DNA. The V and J calls shown here were made by TCRdb, not taken from the authors' results. This sample has tens of thousands of distinct CDR3 sequences in its table, and under 15% of those were observed once. The ten largest make up about 9.3% of the sample.

CDR1 MNHEY and CDR2 SMNVEV were looked up in the germline V gene (reference sequence). Taken from cysteine to phenylalanine, the CDR3 has 14 residues. Only the CDR3 region is kept as DNA, spanning 42 bases read in frame from base 1. V is pruned by 3 bases and J by 4 bases, leaving 3 bases of the junction without a gene match. A case-control design nested within a healthcare worker cohort in London, UK, was used, with weekly nasopharyngeal swab PCR tests and blood sampling performed. Healthcare workers were enrolled in the week of the UK lockdown, from 23 to 31 March 2020, and were followed every week for up to roughly 16 weeks. In the case of this clonotype: Its antigen is unknown. The record has no base qualities; no much larger clone is one base away.

The rearrangement combines TRBV27 with TRBJ1-5; the junction holds 7 bases that match TRBD1. The TCR originated in an adult who was a healthcare worker with PCR-confirmed SARS-CoV-2 infection or an uninfected control (not recorded which). Sequenced here: whole blood, sampled at baseline. The nucleotide sequence reads as follows: TGTGCCAGCAGTTTCCGACAGGGTAATCAGCCCCAGCATTTT. Its coded protein is CASSFRQGNQPQHF.